This T cell receptor beta chain originates from a study of identical twins. Unique molecular identifiers were present on the cDNA, which also gained a universal primer site by template switching. Using its own MiXCR run on the 5' RACE reads, TCRdb lists one record per CDR3 protein. The sample holds some 760,000 distinct CDR3 sequences, 15% to 20% seen once. The CDR3 covers 14 residues. Germline lookup yields CDR1 MNHNS and CDR2 SASEGT. Trimming pared 8 bases from V and 6 bases from J, leaving 20 bases between. This same sample was also taken into another study, of T cells expressing NK-cell markers.

The sample comprised PBMCs. The V call is TRBV6-1, the J call TRBJ2-7, with TRBD1 as a possible D gene (5 bases). The receptor comes from a woman aged 18-29 years in good health. This chain's CDR3 is CASQRAGIIGEQYF. The DNA for the CDR3 is TGTGCCAGCCAAAGGGCAGGGATCATCGGCGAGCAGTACTTC.